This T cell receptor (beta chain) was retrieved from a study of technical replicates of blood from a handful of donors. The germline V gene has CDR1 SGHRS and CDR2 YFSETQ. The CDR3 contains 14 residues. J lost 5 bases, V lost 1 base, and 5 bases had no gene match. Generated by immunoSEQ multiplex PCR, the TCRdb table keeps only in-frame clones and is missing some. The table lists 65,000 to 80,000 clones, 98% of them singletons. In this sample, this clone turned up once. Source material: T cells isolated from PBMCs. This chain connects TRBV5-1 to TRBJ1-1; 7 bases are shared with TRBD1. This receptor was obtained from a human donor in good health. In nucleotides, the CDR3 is TGCGCCAGCAGCTTGACAGGGGAGAAAACTGAAGCTTTCTTT. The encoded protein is CASSLTGEKTEAFF.